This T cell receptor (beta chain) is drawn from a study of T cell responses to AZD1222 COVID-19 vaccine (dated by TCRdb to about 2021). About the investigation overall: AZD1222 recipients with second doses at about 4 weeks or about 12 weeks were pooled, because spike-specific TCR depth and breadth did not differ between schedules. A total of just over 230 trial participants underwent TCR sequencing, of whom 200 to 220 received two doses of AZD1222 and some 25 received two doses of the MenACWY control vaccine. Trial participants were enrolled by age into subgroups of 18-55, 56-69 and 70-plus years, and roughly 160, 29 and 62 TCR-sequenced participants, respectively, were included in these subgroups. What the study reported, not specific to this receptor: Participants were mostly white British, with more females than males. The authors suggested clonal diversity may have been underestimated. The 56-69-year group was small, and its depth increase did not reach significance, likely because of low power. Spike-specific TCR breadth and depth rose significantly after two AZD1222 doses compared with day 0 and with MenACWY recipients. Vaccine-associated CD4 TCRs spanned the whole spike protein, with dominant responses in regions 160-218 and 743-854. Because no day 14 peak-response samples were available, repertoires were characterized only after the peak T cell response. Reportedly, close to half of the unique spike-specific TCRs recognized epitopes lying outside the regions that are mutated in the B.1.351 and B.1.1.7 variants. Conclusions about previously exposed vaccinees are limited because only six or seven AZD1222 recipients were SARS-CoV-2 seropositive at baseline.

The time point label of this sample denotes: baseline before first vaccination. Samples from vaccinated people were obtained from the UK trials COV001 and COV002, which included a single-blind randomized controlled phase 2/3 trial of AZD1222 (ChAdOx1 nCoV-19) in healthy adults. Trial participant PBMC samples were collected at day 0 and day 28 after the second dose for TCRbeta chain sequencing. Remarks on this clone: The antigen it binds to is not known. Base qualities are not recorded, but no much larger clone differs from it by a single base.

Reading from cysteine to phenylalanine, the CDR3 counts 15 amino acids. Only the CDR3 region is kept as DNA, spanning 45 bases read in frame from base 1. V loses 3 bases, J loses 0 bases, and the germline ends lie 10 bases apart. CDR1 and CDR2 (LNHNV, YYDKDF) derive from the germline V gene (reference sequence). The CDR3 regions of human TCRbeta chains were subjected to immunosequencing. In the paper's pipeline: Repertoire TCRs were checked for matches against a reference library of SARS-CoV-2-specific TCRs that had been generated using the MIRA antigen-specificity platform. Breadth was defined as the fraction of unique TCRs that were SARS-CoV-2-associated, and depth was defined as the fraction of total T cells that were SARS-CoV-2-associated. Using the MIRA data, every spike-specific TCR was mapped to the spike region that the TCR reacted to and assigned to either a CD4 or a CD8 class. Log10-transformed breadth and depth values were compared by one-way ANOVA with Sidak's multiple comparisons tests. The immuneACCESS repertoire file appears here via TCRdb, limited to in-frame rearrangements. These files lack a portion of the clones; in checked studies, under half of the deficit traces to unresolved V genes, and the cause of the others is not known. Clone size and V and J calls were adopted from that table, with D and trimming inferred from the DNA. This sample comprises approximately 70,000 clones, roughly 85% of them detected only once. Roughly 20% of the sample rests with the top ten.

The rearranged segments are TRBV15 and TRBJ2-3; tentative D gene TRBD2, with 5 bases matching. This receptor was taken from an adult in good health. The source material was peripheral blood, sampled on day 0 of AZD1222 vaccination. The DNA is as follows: TGTGCCACCAGCAGTTTCAGCGGTAGCACAGATACGCAGTATTTT. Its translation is CATSSFSGSTDTQYF. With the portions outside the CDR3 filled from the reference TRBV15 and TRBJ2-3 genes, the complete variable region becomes DAMVIQNPRYQVTQFGKPVTLSCSQTLNHNVMYWYQQKSSQAPKLLFHYYDKDFNNEADTPDNFQSRRPNTSFCFLDIRSPGLGDTAMYLCATSSFSGSTDTQYFGPGTRLTVL.